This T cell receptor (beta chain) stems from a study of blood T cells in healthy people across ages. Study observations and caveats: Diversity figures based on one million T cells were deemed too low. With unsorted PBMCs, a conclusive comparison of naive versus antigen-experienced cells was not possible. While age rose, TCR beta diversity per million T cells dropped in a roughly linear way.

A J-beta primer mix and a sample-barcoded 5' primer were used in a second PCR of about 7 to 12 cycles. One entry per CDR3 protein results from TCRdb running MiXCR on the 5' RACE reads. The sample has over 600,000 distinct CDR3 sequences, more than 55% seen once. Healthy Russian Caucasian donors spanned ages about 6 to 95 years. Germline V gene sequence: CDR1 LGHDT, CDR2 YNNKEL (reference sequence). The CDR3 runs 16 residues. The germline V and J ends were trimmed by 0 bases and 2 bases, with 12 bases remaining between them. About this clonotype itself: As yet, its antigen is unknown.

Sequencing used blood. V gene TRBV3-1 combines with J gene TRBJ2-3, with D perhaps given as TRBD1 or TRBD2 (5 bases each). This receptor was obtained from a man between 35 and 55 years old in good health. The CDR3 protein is CASSQDLGGPTDTQYF. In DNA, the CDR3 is TGTGCCAGCAGCCAAGATCTTGGGGGTCCCACAGATACGCAGTATTTT.